The TCR beta chain described here comes from a study of T cell changes during pregnancy in multiple sclerosis. The repertoire was sequenced with immunoSEQ multiplex PCR; TCRdb's copy has only in-frame clones and lacks some. The profile shows more than 95,000 clones, roughly 93% of them singletons. Trimming shortened V by 0 bases and J by 0 bases, and 11 bases separated the two germline ends. The CDR3 runs 16 residues. Germline V gene sequence: CDR1 SEHNR, CDR2 FQNEAQ (reference sequence). The chain has TRBV7-9 and TRBJ1-2; D uncertain. The source material was peripheral blood, sampled after pregnancy. The clonotype comes from a female donor with multiple sclerosis, enrolled in a pregnancy study. In nucleotides, the CDR3 is TGTGCCAGCAGCTTAGCGCCACTCCTAGCTAACTATGGCTACACCTTC. Encoded protein: CASSLAPLLANYGYTF.